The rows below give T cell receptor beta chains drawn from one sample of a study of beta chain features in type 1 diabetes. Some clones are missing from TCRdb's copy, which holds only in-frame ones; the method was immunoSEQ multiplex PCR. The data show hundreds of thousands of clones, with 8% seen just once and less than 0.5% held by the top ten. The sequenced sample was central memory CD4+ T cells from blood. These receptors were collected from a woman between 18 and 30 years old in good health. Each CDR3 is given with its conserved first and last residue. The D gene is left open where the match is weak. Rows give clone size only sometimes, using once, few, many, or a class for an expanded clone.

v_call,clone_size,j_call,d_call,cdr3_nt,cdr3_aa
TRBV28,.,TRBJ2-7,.,TGTGCCAGCAGTTTTGGGCATGGAAGCGAGCAGTACTTC,CASSFGHGSEQYF
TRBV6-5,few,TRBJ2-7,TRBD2,TGTGCCAGCAAGCGGGACTACTCCTACGAGCAGTACTTC,CASKRDYSYEQYF
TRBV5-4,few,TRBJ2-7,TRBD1,TGTGCCAGCAGCCGGGACAGGGGCGAGCAGTACTTC,CASSRDRGEQYF
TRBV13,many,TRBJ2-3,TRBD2,TGTGCCAGCAGCCCTACCCCGGGACTAGCGTTACCAGAAGATACGCAGTATTTT,CASSPTPGLALPEDTQYF
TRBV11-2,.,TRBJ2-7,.,TGTGCCAGCAGCTTAGATACCTCCGGGGTTTACGAGCAGTACTTC,CASSLDTSGVYEQYF
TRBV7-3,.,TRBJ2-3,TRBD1,TGTGCCAGCAGCATGCCGGGACAGGGACTCAATACGCAGTATTTT,CASSMPGQGLNTQYF
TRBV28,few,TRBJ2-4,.,TGTGCCAGCAGTTTATCAGGGGTACGGGCGTACTTC,CASSLSGVRAYF
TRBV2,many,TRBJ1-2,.,TGTGCCAGCAGTTCACAGGGAAATAGGAGGTTGGACTTC,CASSSQGNRRLDF
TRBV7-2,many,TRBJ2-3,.,TGTGCCAGCAGCTTAGGGGCAGGCACAGATACGCAGTATTTT,CASSLGAGTDTQYF
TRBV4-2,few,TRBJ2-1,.,TGTGCCAGCAGCCAAGAAGGAGGTGGGCAGTTCTTC,CASSQEGGGQFF
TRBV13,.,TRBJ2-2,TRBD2,TGTGCCAGCAGCCTCCGGACTAGCGGGTCGAACACCGGGGAGCTGTTTTTT,CASSLRTSGSNTGELFF
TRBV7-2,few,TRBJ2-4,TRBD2,TGTGCCAGCAGCTTAGGTAGCGGGAGAGACATTCAGTACTTC,CASSLGSGRDIQYF
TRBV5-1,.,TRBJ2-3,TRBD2,TGCGCCAGCAGCTCGGGGAGAAGCGGGAGGGCCTCGGATACGCAGTATTTT,CASSSGRSGRASDTQYF
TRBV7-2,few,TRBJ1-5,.,TGTGCCAGCAGCTTAGCCCGGTTTCAGCCCCAGCATTTT,CASSLARFQPQHF
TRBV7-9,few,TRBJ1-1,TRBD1,TGTGCCAGCAGATCGGGGACAGGATTGAACACTGAAGCTTTCTTT,CASRSGTGLNTEAFF
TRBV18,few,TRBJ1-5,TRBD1,TGTGCCAGCTCAGAGGACAGGAATCAGCCCCAGCATTTT,CASSEDRNQPQHF
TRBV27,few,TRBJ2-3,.,TGTGCCAGCAGGCGGACTAGCACAGATACGCAGTATTTT,CASRRTSTDTQYF
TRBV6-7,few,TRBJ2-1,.,TGTGCCAGCAGTTACGAGGTAGTCTGCAACGAATCCTACAATGAGCAGTTCTTC,CASSYEVVCNESYNEQFF
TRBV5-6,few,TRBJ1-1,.,TGTGCCAGCAGCTTACAGGGTGGCACTGAAGCTTTCTTT,CASSLQGGTEAFF
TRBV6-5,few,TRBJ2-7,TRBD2,TGTGCCAGCAGTTACGGCGGGAGGGCCTACGAGCAGTACTTC,CASSYGGRAYEQYF
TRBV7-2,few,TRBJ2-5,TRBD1,TGTGCCAGCAGCAAGAAGACAGGGGTGTCCCAAGAGACCCAGTACTTC,CASSKKTGVSQETQYF
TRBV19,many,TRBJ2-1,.,TGTGCCAGTAGTAGGAGAGTCAATGAGCAGTTCTTC,CASSRRVNEQFF
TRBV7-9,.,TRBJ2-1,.,TGTGCCAGCAGCTCGGGACTCGCCTACAATGAGCAGTTCTTC,CASSSGLAYNEQFF
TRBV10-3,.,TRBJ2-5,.,TGTGCCATCAGTGGCCAAGTGGATCAAGAGACCCAGTACTTC,CAISGQVDQETQYF
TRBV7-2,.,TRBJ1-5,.,TGTGCCAGCAGCCGGGGCTATAGCAATCAGCCCCAGCATTTT,CASSRGYSNQPQHF
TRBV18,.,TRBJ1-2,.,TGTGCCAGCTCACCAAACAGTAGGGACTATGGCTACACCTTC,CASSPNSRDYGYTF
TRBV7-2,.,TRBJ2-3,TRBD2,TGTGCCAGCAGCTTAGGCGGGAGGGTCTCAGATACGCAGTATTTT,CASSLGGRVSDTQYF
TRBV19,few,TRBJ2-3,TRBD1,TGTGCCAGTAGTATCACAGGGGGCAGGACAGATACGCAGTATTTT,CASSITGGRTDTQYF
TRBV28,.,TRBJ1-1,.,TGTGCCAGCAGGGCCGTAAGGGGATTGGGCACTGAAGCTTTCTTT,CASRAVRGLGTEAFF
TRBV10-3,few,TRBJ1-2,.,TGTGCCATCAGTGAGTCTCCAGGGGAGGATAATGGCTACACCTTC,CAISESPGEDNGYTF
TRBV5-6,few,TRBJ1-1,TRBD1,TGTGCCAGCAGTCCTGACAGGGTGAGCAACACTGAAGCTTTCTTT,CASSPDRVSNTEAFF
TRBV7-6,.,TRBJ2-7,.,TGTGCCAGCAGCCCAGGTCCCGGGGAGCAGTACTTC,CASSPGPGEQYF
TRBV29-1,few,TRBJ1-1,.,TGCAGCGTCGGGAGGTCGATGAACACTGAAGCTTTCTTT,CSVGRSMNTEAFF
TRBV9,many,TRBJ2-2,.,TGTGCCAGCAGCGTAGCCAGGTACACCGGGGAGCTGTTTTTT,CASSVARYTGELFF
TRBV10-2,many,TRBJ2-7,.,TGCGCCAGCAGTGAACGCTACGAGCAGTACTTC,CASSERYEQYF
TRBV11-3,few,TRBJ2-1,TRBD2,TGTGCCAGCAGCCCGGGACTAGCGGACAATGAGCAGTTCTTC,CASSPGLADNEQFF
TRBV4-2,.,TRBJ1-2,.,TGTGCCAGCAGCCAAGGTCTTGGCATACCAACTGTGGGCTACACCTTC,CASSQGLGIPTVGYTF
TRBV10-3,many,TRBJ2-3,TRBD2,TGTGCCATCAGTGGACTAGCGGTCACAGATACGCAGTATTTT,CAISGLAVTDTQYF
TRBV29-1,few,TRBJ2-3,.,TGCAGCGTTGAAGGCGTGCAGGGGCAGGCGGTCGCAGATACGCAGTATTTT,CSVEGVQGQAVADTQYF
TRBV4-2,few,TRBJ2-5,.,TGTGCCAGCAGCCCCTCTTTCAGAGCGGAAGAGACCCAGTACTTC,CASSPSFRAEETQYF
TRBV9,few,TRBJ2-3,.,TGTGCCAGCAGCACGAATCTAGGCGGCACAGATACGCAGTATTTT,CASSTNLGGTDTQYF
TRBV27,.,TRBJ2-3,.,TGTGCCAGCCATAAGGGTGGGACAGATACGCAGTATTTT,CASHKGGTDTQYF
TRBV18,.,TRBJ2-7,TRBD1,TGTGCCACCTCTGATGGACAGGGAGGATTTGACGAGCAGTACTTC,CATSDGQGGFDEQYF
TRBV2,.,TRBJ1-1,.,TGTGCCAGCAGCGGTAGGGCAGGGAACACTGAAGCTTTCTTT,CASSGRAGNTEAFF
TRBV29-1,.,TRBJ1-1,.,TGCAGCGTCGGGGGACTGGGATTTGAAGCTTTCTTT,CSVGGLGFEAFF
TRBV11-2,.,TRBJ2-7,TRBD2,TGTGCCAGCAGCTTGCAATCCGGGACTAGCGTAACCTACGAGCAGTACTTC,CASSLQSGTSVTYEQYF
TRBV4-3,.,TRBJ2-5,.,TGCGCCAGCAGCCTGGGGTTGGGGCGGGCTGAAGAGACCCAGTACTTC,CASSLGLGRAEETQYF
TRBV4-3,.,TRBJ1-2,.,TGCGCCAGCAGCCAAGGAAACCCCGGGAGTGGCTACACCTTC,CASSQGNPGSGYTF
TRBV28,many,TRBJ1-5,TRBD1,TGTGCCAGCCGGAGGACAGGGGGCAATCAGCCCCAGCATTTT,CASRRTGGNQPQHF
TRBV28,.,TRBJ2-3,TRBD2,TGTGCCAGCAGTACAAATAGCGGGAGTTATACGCAGTATTTT,CASSTNSGSYTQYF
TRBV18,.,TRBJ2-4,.,TGTGCCAGCTCACCAGATCTCCAAAACATTCAGTACTTC,CASSPDLQNIQYF
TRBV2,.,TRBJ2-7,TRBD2,TGTGCCAGCAGATTCACGACTAATAGCGGGAATACCTACGAGCAGTACTTC,CASRFTTNSGNTYEQYF
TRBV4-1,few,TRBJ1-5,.,TGCGCCAGCAGCCAACAGGGTCCCGCGAATCAGCCCCAGCATTTT,CASSQQGPANQPQHF
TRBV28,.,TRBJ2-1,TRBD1,TGTGCCAGCAGGCCTCTGTGGGGAAACAGGGGATGGAGCAATGAGCAGTTCTTC,CASRPLWGNRGWSNEQFF
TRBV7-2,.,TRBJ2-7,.,TGTGCCAGCAGCTTAGGGCCGACAGCCTACGAGCAGTACTTC,CASSLGPTAYEQYF
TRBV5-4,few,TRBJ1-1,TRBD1,TGTGCCAGCAGCTTGCCAAAGGGGGCCGGAGCTTTCTTT,CASSLPKGAGAFF
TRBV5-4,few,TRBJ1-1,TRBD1,TGTGCCAGCAGCTTGACGACAGGGAGAACTGAAGCTTTCTTT,CASSLTTGRTEAFF
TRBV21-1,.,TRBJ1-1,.,TGTGCCAGCAGCATGGAGGTGCCAGCTTTCTTT,CASSMEVPAFF
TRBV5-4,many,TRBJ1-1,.,TGTGCCAGCAGCTTCGATATGAACACTGAAGCTTTCTTT,CASSFDMNTEAFF
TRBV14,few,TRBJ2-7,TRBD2,TGTGCCAGCAGCCCGTCCGAGACTAGCGGGAGTAGAAAGCAGTACTTC,CASSPSETSGSRKQYF